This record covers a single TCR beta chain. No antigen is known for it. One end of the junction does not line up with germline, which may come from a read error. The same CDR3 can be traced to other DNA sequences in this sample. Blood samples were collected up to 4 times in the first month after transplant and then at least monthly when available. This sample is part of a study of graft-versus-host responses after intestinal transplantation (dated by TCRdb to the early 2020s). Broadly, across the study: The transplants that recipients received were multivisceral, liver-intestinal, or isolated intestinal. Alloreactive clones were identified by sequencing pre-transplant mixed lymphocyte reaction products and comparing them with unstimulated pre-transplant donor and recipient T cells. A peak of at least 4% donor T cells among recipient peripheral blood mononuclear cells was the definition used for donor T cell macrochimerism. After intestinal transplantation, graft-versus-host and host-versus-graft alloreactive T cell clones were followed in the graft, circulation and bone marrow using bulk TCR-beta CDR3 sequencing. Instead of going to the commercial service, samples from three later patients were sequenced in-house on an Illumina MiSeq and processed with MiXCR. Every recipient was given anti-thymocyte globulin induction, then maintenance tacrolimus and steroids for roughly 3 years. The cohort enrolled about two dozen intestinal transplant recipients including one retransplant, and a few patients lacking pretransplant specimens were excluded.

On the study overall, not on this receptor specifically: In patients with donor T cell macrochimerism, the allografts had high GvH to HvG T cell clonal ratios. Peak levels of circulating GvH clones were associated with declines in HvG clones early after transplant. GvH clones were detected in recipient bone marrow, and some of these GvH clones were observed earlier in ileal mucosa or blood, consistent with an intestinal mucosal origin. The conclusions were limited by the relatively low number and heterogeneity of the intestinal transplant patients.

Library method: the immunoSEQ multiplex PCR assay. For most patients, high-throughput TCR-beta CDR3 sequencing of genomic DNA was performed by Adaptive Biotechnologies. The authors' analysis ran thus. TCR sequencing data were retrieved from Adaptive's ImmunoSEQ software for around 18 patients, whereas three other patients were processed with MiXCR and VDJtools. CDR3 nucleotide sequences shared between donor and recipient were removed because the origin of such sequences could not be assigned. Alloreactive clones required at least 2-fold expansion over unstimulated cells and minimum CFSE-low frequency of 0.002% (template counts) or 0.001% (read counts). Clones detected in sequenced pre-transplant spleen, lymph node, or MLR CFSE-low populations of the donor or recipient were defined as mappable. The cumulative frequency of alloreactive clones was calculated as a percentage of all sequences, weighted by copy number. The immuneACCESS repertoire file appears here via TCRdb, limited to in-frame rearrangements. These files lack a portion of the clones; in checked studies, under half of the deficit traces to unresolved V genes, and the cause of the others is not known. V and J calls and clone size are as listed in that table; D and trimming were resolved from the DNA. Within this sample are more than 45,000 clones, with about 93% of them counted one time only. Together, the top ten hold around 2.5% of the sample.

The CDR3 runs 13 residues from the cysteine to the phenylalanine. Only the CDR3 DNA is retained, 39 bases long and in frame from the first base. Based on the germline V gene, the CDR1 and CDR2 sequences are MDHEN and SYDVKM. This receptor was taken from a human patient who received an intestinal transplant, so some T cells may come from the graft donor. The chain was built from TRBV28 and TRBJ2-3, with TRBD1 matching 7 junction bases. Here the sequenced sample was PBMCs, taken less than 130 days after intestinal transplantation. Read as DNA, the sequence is TGTGCCAGCGGGGACAGCAACACAGACACGCAGTATTTT. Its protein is CASGDSNTDTQYF.